The T cell receptor beta chain described here comes from a study of control samples from healthy donors and cancer patients. Clones were read by immunoSEQ multiplex PCR, and TCRdb kept only the in-frame ones, dropping some. Here the sample spans around 180,000 clones, about 91% being singletons. The sample consisted of blood. The receptor comes from a young woman in good health.

This chain's CDR3 is CASSSRPVAANEQFF. DNA of the CDR3: TGTGCCAGCTCATCCCGCCCCGTAGCGGCCAATGAGCAGTTCTTC. V and J are TRBV27 and TRBJ2-1, with a possible D match to TRBD2 (6 bases). V lost 8 bases and J 6 bases, leaving 20 bases between the germline ends. This CDR3 spans 15 amino acids. Germline V CDR1 and CDR2: MNHEY, SMNVEV (reference sequence).